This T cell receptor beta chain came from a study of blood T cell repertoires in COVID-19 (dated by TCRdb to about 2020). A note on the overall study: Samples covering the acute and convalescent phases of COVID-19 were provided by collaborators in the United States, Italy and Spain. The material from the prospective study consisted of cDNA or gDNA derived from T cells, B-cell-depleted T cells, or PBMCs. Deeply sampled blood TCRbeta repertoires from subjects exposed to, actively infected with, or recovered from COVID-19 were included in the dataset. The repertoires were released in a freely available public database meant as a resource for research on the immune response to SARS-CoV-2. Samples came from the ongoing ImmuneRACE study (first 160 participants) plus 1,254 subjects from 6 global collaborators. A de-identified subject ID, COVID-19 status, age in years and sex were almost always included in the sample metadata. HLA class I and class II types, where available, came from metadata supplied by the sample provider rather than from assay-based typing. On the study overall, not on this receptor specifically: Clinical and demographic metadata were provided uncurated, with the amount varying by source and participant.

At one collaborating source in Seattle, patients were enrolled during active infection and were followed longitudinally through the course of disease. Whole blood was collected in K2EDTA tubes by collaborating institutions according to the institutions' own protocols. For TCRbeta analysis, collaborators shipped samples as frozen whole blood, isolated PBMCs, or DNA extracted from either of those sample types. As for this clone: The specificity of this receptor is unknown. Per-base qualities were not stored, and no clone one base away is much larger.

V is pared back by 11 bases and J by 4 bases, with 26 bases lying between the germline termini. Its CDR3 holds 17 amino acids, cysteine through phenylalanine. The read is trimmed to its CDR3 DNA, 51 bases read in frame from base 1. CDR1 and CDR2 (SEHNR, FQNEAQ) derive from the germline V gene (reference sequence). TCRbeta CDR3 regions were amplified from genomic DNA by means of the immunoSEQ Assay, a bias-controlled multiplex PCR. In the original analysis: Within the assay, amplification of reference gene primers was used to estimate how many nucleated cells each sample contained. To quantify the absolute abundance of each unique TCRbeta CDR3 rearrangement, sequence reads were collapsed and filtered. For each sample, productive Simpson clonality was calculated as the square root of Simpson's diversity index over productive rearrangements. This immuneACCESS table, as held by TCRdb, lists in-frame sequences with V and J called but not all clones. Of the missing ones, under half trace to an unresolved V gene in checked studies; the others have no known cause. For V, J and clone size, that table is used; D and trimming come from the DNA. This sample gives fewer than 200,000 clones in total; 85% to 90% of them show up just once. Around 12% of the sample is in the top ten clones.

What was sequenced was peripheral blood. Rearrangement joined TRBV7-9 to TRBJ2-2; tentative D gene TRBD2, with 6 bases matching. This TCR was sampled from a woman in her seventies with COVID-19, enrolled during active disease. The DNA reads TGTGCCCCCGAACGCCCACCCGGGGGACGAAGCACCGGGGAGCTGTTTTTT. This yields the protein CAPERPPGGRSTGELFF.